This T cell receptor (beta chain) was sequenced during a study of regulatory T cells in long-lasting Graves disease. Germline CDR1 PRHDT, CDR2 FYEKMQ (reference sequence). The ends lost 1 base at V and 2 bases at J; junction bases unmatched: 2. The CDR3 runs to 15 residues. The authors built TCR beta libraries using iRepertoire HTBI primers and Arm-PCR of CDR3 regions. In TCRdb, the multiplex PCR reads were re-called with MiXCR into one record per CDR3 protein. Seen here are around 510,000 distinct CDR3 sequences, under 25% observed once, and the top ten hold about 8.3%. General study findings and limits: New patients shared 750 to 1,000 public clonotypes, and persistent patients shared more, with under 3,500.

Described time point: persistent/refractory GD, antithyroid drugs over 5 years with positive TRAb. After RNA was extracted from PBMCs, the TCR library was made from it. This clonotype was observed many times. Antigen specificity is unknown. Sequenced here: peripheral blood mononuclear cells (PBMCs), sampled when the disease was refractory, from a patient treated with antithyroid drugs. The rearrangement joins TRBV13 to TRBJ2-5; TRBD1 aligns across 9 bases. The sequence came from a female donor with Graves disease. The DNA of the CDR3 is TGTGCCAGCAGCTTAGCGGGGACAGGGCAAGAGACCCAGTACTTC. It translates to CASSLAGTGQETQYF.